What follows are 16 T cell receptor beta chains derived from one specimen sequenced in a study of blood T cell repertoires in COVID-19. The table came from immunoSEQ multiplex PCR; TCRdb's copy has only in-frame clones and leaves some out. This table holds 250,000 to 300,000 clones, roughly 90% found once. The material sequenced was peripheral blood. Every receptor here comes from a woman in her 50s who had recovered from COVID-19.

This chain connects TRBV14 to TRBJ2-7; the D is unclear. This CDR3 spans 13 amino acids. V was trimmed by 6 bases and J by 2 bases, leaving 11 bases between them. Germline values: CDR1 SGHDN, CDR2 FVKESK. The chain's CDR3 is CASRPDGAYEQYF. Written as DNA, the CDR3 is TGTGCCAGCAGACCCGACGGAGCCTACGAGCAGTACTTC.

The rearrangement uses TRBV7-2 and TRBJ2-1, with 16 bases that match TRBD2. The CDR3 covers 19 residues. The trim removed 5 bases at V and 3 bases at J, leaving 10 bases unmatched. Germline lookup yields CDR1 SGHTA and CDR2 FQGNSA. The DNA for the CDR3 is TGTGCCAGCAGCATAAACCAGGGACTAGCGGGGGGGGACTACAATGAGCAGTTCTTC. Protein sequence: CASSINQGLAGGDYNEQFF.

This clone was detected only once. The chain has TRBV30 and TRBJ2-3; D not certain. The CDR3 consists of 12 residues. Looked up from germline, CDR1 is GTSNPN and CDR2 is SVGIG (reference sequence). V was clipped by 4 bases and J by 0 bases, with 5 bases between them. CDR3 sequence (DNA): TGTGCCTGGACCAGAAGCACAGATACGCAGTATTTT. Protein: CAWTRSTDTQYF.

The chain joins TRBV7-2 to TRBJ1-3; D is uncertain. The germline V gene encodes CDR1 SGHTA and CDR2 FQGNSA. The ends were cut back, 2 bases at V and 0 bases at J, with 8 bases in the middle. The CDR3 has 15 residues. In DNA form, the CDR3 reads TGTGCCAGCAGCTTAACGGTCCACTCTGGAAACACCATATATTTT. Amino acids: CASSLTVHSGNTIYF. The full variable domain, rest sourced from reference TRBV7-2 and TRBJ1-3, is GAGVSQSPSNKVTEKGKDVELRCDPISGHTALYWYRQSLGQGLEFLIYFQGNSAPDKSGLPSDRFSAERTGGSVSTLTIQRTQQEDSAVYLCASSLTVHSGNTIYFGEGSWLTVV.

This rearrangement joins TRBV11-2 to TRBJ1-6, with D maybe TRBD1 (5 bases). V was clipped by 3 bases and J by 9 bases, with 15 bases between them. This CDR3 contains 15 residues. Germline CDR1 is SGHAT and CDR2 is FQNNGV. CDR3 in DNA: TGTGCCAGCAGCTTTGAGGGGATCGGGGGTTCACCCCTCCACTTT. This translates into CASSFEGIGGSPLHF.

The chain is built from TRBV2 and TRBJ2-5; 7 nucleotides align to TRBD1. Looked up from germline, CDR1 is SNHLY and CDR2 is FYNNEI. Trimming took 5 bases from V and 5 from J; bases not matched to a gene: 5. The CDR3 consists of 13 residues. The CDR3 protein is CASSTDRVETQYF. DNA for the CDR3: TGTGCCAGCAGTACCGACAGGGTTGAGACCCAGTACTTC.

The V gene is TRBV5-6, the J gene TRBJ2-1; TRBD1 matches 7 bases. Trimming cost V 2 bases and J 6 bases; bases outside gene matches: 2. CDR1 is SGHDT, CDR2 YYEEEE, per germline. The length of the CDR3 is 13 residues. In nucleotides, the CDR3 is TGTGCCAGCAGCTTCGGGACAGTCAATGAGCAGTTCTTC. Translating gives CASSFGTVNEQFF.

CDR3 DNA: TGTGCCAGCGCGGGACCAGGGAATCAGCCCCAGCATTTT. Protein: CASAGPGNQPQHF. The chain links TRBV2 to TRBJ1-5, with D possibly being TRBD1 (5 bases). CDR3 length: 13 amino acids. The V end was cut by 8 bases, the J end by 4 bases, with 12 bases between. CDR1 and CDR2 from the germline V gene are SNHLY and FYNNEI.

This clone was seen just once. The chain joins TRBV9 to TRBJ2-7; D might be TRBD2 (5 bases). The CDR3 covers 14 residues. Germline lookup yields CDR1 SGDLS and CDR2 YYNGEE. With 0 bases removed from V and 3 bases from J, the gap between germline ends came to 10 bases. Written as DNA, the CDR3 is TGTGCCAGCAGCGTAGGGGCTAGCAGCTACGAGCAGTACTTC. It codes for CASSVGASSYEQYF.

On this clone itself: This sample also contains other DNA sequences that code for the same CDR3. This chain's CDR3 is CASSRTGGNTEAFF. DNA of the CDR3: TGTGCCAGCAGCCGGACAGGGGGGAACACTGAAGCTTTCTTT. The V call is TRBV3-1 (or the pseudogene TRBV3-2), the J call TRBJ1-1, with TRBD1 identical over 10 bases. Germline V gene sequence: CDR1 LGHDT, CDR2 YNNKEL (reference sequence). With 4 bases clipped from V and 1 base from J, the junction kept 0 bases outside the gene matches. The CDR3 runs to 14 residues.

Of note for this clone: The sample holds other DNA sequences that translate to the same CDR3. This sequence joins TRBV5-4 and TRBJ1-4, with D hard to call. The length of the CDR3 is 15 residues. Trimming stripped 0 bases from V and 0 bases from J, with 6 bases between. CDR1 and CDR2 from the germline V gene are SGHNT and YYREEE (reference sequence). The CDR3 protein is CASSLDRATNEKLFF. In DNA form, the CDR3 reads TGTGCCAGCAGCTTGGACCGGGCAACTAATGAAAAACTGTTTTTT.

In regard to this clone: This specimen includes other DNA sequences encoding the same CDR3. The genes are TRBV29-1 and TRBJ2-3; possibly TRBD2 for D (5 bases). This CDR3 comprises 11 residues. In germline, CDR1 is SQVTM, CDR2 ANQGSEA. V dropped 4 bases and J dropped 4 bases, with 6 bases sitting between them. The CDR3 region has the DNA TGCAGCGTTGGGGGAGCAGATACGCAGTATTTT. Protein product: CSVGGADTQYF.

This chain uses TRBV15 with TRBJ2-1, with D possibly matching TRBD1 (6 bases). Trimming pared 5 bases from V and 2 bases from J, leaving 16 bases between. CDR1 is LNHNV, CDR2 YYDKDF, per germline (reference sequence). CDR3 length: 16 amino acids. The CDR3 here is CATSGRQEITYNEQFF. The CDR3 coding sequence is TGTGCCACCAGCGGCCGACAGGAGATAACCTACAATGAGCAGTTCTTC.

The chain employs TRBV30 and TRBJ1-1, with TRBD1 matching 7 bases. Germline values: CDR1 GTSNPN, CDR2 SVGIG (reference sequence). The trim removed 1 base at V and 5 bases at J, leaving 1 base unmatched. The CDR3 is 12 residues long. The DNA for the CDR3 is TGTGCCTGGAGTGCAGGGGGTACTGAAGCTTTCTTT. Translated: CAWSAGGTEAFF.

This CDR3 is CASSLETGANYGYTF. The CDR3 coding sequence is TGTGCCAGCAGCCTCGAGACAGGTGCGAACTATGGCTACACCTTC. The gene calls are TRBV5-6 and TRBJ1-2; D is possibly TRBD1 (6 bases). Germline V gives CDR1 SGHDT, CDR2 YYEEEE. V was cut by 4 bases and J by 2 bases, with 15 bases left in between. The CDR3 contains 15 residues.

CDR3 protein: CASSFTGTSGNEQYF. The DNA of the CDR3 is TGTGCCAGCAGTTTTACTGGGACTAGCGGGAACGAGCAGTACTTC. The chain combines TRBV28 with TRBJ2-7; 13 bases fit TRBD2. The V gene end was trimmed by 3 bases and the J gene end by 5 bases; junction bases not matched to a gene: 4. The V gene's germline CDR1 is MDHEN and CDR2 SYDVKM. CDR3 length equals 15 residues. Complete variable domain (other parts from reference TRBV28 and TRBJ2-7): DVKVTQSSRYLVKRTGEKVFLECVQDMDHENMFWYRQDPGLGLRLIYFSYDVKMKEKGDIPEGYSVSREKKERFSLILESASTNQTSMYLCASSFTGTSGNEQYFGPGTRLTVT.